The 21 T cell receptor beta chains below were found in one sample sequenced in a study of shared clonotypes between healthy human individuals (dated by TCRdb to 2018 to 2021). Library preparation used the immunoSEQ multiplex PCR assay. This is the immuneACCESS table as TCRdb keeps it, with only in-frame sequences that have V and J called. A part of the clones is gone; compared with another copy, unresolved V genes explain less than half, and the rest is unexplained. Present in this sample are over a million clones, about 98.5% of which were seen just once. Approximately 0.4% of the sample goes to the ten largest clones. The sequencing sample was made of naive CD4+ T cells sorted from blood. Sample cell subset or site, as interpreted from the label and publication: CD45RA+ positively selected. The source of these receptors is a man between 25 and 39 years old in good health.

On this clone itself: Other DNA sequences from this sample encode an identical CDR3 as well. The chain employs TRBV5-1 and TRBJ2-7; unclear D gene. The germline CDR1 and CDR2 sequences are SGHRS and YFSETQ. Trimming removed 4 bases from V and 0 bases from J, with 5 bases in between. There are 12 residues in the CDR3. In nucleotides, the CDR3 is TGCGCCAGCAGCGTCAGCTCCTACGAGCAGTACTTC. Protein: CASSVSSYEQYF.

The V gene is TRBV7-2, the J gene TRBJ2-1; tentatively, D is TRBD1 (5 bases). Trimming pared 3 bases from V and 3 bases from J, leaving 9 bases between. From germline, CDR1 is SGHTA and CDR2 FQGNSA. CDR3 length: 14 residues. DNA of the CDR3: TGTGCCAGCAGCTTTCGACAGAACTACAATGAGCAGTTCTTC. Protein sequence: CASSFRQNYNEQFF.

Remarks on this clone: The same CDR3 is also encoded by other DNA sequences in this sample. This chain joins TRBV2 and TRBJ1-4; 9 positions agree with TRBD1. The length of the CDR3 is 13 residues. With V trimmed by 6 bases and J by 8 bases, 4 bases remained unmatched. Germline V lookup: CDR1 SNHLY, CDR2 FYNNEI. DNA for the CDR3: TGTGCCAGCAGAGGGACAGGGAACGAAAAACTGTTTTTT. This translates into CASRGTGNEKLFF.

This rearrangement joins TRBV7-9 to TRBJ2-1; D may be TRBD1 or TRBD2 (5 bases each). The CDR3 consists of 13 residues. V gave up 1 base and J gave up 12 bases, with 13 bases separating them. Germline values: CDR1 SEHNR, CDR2 FQNEAQ (reference sequence). CDR3 sequence (DNA): TGTGCCAGCAGCTTAGAAGGTGTTGGGGGGCAGTTCTTC. Encoded protein: CASSLEGVGGQFF.

J is TRBJ2-5 and V is TRBV5-1, with 9 bases lining up with TRBD2. The V segment lost 0 bases and the J segment 4 bases; nucleotides outside the gene matches: 1. Germline CDR1 is SGHRS and CDR2 is YFSETQ. The CDR3 is made up of 14 amino acids. CDR3 loop: CASSLATSGETQYF. CDR3 nucleotide sequence: TGCGCCAGCAGCTTGGCGACTAGCGGAGAGACCCAGTACTTC.

As to this clone: Other DNA sequences in the same sample also yield this CDR3. The chain recombines TRBV29-1 with TRBJ1-2; 7 bases agree with TRBD1. Losses at the gene ends were 5 bases for V and 0 bases for J; bases not matched to a gene: 0. The CDR3 consists of 12 residues. Germline V gene lookup returns CDR1 SQVTM and CDR2 ANQGSEA. The CDR3 loop is CSVQGANYGYTF. As DNA, the CDR3 is TGCAGCGTTCAGGGGGCTAACTATGGCTACACCTTC.

The V gene is TRBV28, the J gene TRBJ2-7, with D possibly TRBD2 on 5 matching bases. The CDR3 has 14 amino acids. Per germline, CDR1 MDHEN and CDR2 SYDVKM. V was trimmed by 6 bases and J by 0 bases, leaving 12 bases between them. CDR3 DNA: TGTGCCAGCAGGCCGGAGGCTAGCTCCTACGAGCAGTACTTC. Protein sequence: CASRPEASSYEQYF.

The chain combines TRBV19 with TRBJ2-2; TRBD2 matches 13 bases. The V segment lost 3 bases and the J segment 6 bases; nucleotides outside the gene matches: 4. There are 16 residues in the CDR3. Looked up from germline, CDR1 is LNHDA and CDR2 is SQIVND (reference sequence). The CDR3 DNA reads TGTGCCAGTAGTATTGGACTAGCGGGAGACCCCGGGGAGCTGTTTTTT. This codes for CASSIGLAGDPGELFF.

The rearrangement links TRBV7-2 to TRBJ2-1, with 9 bases that match TRBD2. The germline gives CDR1 SGHTA, CDR2 FQGNSA. CDR3 size: 14 residues. The J segment lost 6 bases and the V segment lost 2 bases, leaving 2 bases of the junction unmatched. The CDR3, as DNA: TGTGCCAGCAGCTTAATAGCGGGAGTCAATGAGCAGTTCTTC. This gives the protein CASSLIAGVNEQFF.

The chain recombines TRBV5-8 with TRBJ2-5, with TRBD1 matching 8 bases. CDR1 and CDR2 (germline): SGHTS, YDEGEE. After removal of 4 bases from V and 4 bases from J, the junction contained 12 bases not matched to a gene. The CDR3 covers 16 residues. CDR3: CASSPGQGGKPETQYF. CDR3 DNA: TGTGCCAGCAGCCCCGGACAGGGTGGGAAGCCAGAGACCCAGTACTTC.

The chain has TRBV15 and TRBJ2-3; the match to TRBD1 covers 7 bases. Germline loops: CDR1 LNHNV, CDR2 YYDKDF (reference sequence). The J segment lost 0 bases and the V segment lost 4 bases, leaving 4 bases of the junction unmatched. The length of the CDR3 is 15 residues. The CDR3, as DNA: TGTGCCACCAGCATAGGGGGCCCAAGCACAGATACGCAGTATTTT. Encoded protein: CATSIGGPSTDTQYF.

The J gene is TRBJ2-2, the V gene TRBV25-1; 8 bases line up with TRBD1. Germline V CDR1 and CDR2: MGHDK, SYGVNS. This CDR3 is built from 15 residues. After removal of 5 bases from V and 5 bases from J, the junction contained 7 bases not matched to a gene. The DNA for the CDR3 is TGTGCCAGCAGTCGAAACACAGGGGGGACCGGGGAGCTGTTTTTT. This sequence encodes CASSRNTGGTGELFF.

This clone has a single count. The rearrangement joins TRBV14 to TRBJ1-1; D is uncertain. Germline-derived CDR1 and CDR2 are SGHDN and FVKESK. Trimming cost V 4 bases and J 0 bases, with 6 bases left between them. This CDR3 has 13 amino acids. The CDR3: CASSRRMNTEAFF. The DNA for the CDR3 is TGTGCCAGCAGCCGCCGGATGAACACTGAAGCTTTCTTT.

The V gene is TRBV7-2, the J gene TRBJ2-7; D is undetermined. The CDR3 covers 16 residues. Trimming took 1 base from V and 9 from J, leaving 22 bases between them. Germline V CDR1 and CDR2: SGHTA, FQGNSA. The chain's CDR3 is CASSLVQGVAAPRQYF. As DNA, the CDR3 is TGTGCCAGCAGCTTAGTTCAAGGTGTGGCAGCCCCTCGGCAGTACTTC.

V gene TRBV4-2 combines with J gene TRBJ2-1; 13 bases fit TRBD2. This CDR3 is 16 amino acids long. The V gene end was trimmed by 2 bases and the J gene end by 7 bases; junction bases not matched to a gene: 5. Germline values: CDR1 LGHNA, CDR2 YNFKEQ. The CDR3 region has the DNA TGTGCCAGCAGCCAACCCGGACTAGCGGGAGTTAATGAGCAGTTCTTC. It encodes CASSQPGLAGVNEQFF.

Note on this clone: Other DNA sequences in the sample encode the same CDR3. The rearrangement uses TRBV18 and TRBJ2-7; 8 nucleotides match TRBD1. The CDR3 totals 13 residues. Per germline, CDR1 KGHSH and CDR2 LQKENI. After removal of 3 bases from V and 3 bases from J, the junction contained 1 base not matched to a gene. CDR3 residues: CASSPGTGYEQYF. The CDR3 DNA reads as TGTGCCAGCTCACCCGGGACAGGCTACGAGCAGTACTTC.

The chain is built from TRBV7-8 and TRBJ2-7; D unclear. The CDR3 sequence is 11 residues long. V was clipped by 1 base and J by 12 bases, with 10 bases between them. The germline gives CDR1 SGHVS, CDR2 FQNEAQ. This CDR3 is CASSLEATPYF. CDR3 nucleotide sequence: TGTGCCAGCAGCTTAGAGGCGACGCCGTACTTC.

This sequence joins TRBV5-8 and TRBJ2-7; D gene ambiguous. V gave up 0 bases and J gave up 3 bases, with 13 bases separating them. The CDR3 has 15 residues. The germline V gene encodes CDR1 SGHTS and CDR2 YDEGEE. CDR3 nucleotide sequence: TGTGCCAGCAGCTTGGGGTCCAGCACTTTCTACGAGCAGTACTTC. It codes for CASSLGSSTFYEQYF.

Concerning this clone itself: Other DNA variants within this sample encode the same CDR3. The chain carries TRBV5-4 and TRBJ2-3; the match to TRBD2 covers 9 bases. Germline V gene sequence: CDR1 SGHNT, CDR2 YYREEE (reference sequence). The CDR3 covers 15 residues. With V trimmed by 0 bases and J by 3 bases, 2 bases remained unmatched. The CDR3 DNA sequence: TGTGCCAGCAGCTTGGCTAGCGGGAATACAGATACGCAGTATTTT. It codes for CASSLASGNTDTQYF.

This clone was counted a single time. The chain combines TRBV7-9 with TRBJ1-5, with D unclear. This CDR3 is 13 amino acids long. CDR1 SEHNR and CDR2 FQNEAQ come from the germline V gene (reference sequence). Deletions cut 1 base from V and 6 bases from J, with 7 bases between. The CDR3 is CASSLEGFQPQHF. Here the CDR3 DNA reads TGTGCCAGCAGCTTAGAAGGTTTTCAGCCCCAGCATTTT.

Notes on this clone: Other nucleotide sequences from this sample produce the same CDR3. The CDR3: CASSLVGANYGYTF. The CDR3 DNA reads as TGTGCCAGCAGTTTAGTAGGGGCTAACTATGGCTACACCTTC. The rearrangement uses TRBV28 and TRBJ1-2; D may be TRBD1 (5 bases). V lost 2 bases and J 0 bases, leaving 7 bases between the germline ends. Germline V gene lookup returns CDR1 MDHEN and CDR2 SYDVKM. This CDR3 is built from 14 residues.